The subject of this entry is one T cell receptor beta chain. Its antigen is not identified. The data were produced by immunoSEQ multiplex PCR, yet TCRdb's version contains in-frame clones alone and is incomplete. The sample includes millions of clones, roughly 96% of them seen just once. The data are from a study of shared clonotypes between healthy human individuals. Study-wide background: Each donor's CD4 naive and CD4 memory cells filled three plates apiece, CD8 naive two, and CD8 memory one.

This CDR3 is 14 amino acids long. Germline-derived CDR1 and CDR2 are MNHNS and SASEGT. V was clipped by 6 bases and J by 4 bases, with 12 bases between them. Whole-study results and caveats: A generally larger estimated richness was seen in naive subsets than in memory subsets.

This chain connects TRBV6-1 to TRBJ1-4; D perhaps matches TRBD1 (5 bases). The receptor was isolated from a man younger than 30 in good health. The sequenced sample consisted of naive CD4+ T cells sorted from blood. Subset meaning: CD45RA+ positively selected. The CDR3 loop reads CASSQWGDNEKLFF. CDR3 DNA sequence: TGTGCCAGCAGCCAATGGGGGGATAATGAAAAACTGTTTTTT.